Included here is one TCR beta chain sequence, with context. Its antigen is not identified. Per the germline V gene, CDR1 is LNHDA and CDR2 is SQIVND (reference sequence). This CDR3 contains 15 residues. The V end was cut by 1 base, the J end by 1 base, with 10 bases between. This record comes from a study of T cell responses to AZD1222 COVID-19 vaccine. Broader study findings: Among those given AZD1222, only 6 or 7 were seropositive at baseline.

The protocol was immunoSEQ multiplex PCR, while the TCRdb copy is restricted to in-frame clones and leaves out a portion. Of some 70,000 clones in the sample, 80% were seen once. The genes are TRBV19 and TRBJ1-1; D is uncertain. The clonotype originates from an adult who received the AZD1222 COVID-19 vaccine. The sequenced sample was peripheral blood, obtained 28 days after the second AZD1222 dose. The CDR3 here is CASSIGRRPNTEAFF. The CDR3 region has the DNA TGTGCCAGTAGTATAGGCCGCCGGCCGAACACTGAAGCTTTCTTT.